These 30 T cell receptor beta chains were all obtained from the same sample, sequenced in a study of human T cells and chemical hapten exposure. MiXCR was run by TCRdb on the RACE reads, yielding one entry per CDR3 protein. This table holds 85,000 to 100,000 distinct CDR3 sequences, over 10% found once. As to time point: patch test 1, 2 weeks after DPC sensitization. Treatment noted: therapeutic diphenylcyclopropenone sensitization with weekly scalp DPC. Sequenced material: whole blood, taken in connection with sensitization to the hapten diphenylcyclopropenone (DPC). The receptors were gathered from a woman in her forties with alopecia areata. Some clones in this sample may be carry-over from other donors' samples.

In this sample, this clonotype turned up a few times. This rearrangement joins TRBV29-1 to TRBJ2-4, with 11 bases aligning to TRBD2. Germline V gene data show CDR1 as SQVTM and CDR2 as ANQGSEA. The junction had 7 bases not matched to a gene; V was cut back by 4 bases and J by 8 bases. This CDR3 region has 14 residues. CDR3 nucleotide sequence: TGCAGCGTTGCAACTACTAGCGGGAGATACATTCAGTACTTC. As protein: CSVATTSGRYIQYF.

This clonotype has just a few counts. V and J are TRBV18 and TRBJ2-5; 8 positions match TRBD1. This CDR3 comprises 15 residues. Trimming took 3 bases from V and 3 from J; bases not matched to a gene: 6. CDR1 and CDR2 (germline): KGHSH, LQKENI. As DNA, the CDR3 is TGTGCCAGCTCACCTCCGGACAGGGCTAAAGAGACCCAGTACTTC. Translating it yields CASSPPDRAKETQYF.

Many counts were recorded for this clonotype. CDR3 in DNA: TGTGCCAGCAGTTCCCCCGGGGCCAACGTCCTGACTTTC. Amino acid sequence: CASSSPGANVLTF. The chain is built from TRBV28 and TRBJ2-6; D is ambiguous. This CDR3 contains 13 residues. CDR1 and CDR2 from the germline V gene are MDHEN and SYDVKM. V lost 4 bases, J lost 4 bases, and 5 bases lay in between.

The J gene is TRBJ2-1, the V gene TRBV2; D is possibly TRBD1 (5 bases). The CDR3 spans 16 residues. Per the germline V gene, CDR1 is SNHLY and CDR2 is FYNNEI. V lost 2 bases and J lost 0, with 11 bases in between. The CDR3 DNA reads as TGTGCCAGCAGTGAAATAGGGGTAAGCTCCTACAATGAGCAGTTCTTC. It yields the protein CASSEIGVSSYNEQFF.

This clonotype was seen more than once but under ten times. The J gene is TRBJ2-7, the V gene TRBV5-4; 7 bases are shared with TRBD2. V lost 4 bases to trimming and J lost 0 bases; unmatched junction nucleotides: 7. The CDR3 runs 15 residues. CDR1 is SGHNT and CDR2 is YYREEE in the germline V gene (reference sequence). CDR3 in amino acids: CASSEGAGPSYEQYF. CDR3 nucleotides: TGTGCCAGCAGCGAGGGAGCGGGGCCCTCCTACGAGCAGTACTTC.

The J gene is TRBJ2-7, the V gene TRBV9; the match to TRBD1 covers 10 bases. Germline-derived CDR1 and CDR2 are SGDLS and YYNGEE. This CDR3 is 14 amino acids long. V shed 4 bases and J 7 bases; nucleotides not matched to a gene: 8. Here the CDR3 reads CASSTSGQGIEQYF. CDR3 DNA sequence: TGTGCCAGCAGCACATCGGGACAGGGGATTGAGCAGTACTTC.

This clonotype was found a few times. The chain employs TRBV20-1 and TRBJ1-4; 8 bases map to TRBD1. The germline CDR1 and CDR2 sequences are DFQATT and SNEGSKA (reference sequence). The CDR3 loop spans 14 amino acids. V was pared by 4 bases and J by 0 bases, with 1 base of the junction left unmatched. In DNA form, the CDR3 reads TGCAGTGCTACCAGGGGGCCAACTAATGAAAAACTGTTTTTT. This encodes CSATRGPTNEKLFF.

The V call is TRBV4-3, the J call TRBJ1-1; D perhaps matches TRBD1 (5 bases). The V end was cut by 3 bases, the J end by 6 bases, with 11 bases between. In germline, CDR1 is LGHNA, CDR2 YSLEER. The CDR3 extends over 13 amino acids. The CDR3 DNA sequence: TGCGCCAGCAGCCAGCATATGGGGGCTGAAGCTTTCTTT. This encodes CASSQHMGAEAFF.

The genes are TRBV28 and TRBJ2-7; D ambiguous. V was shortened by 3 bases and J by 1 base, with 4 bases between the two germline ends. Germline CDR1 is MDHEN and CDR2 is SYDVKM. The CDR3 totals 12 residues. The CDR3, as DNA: TGTGCCAGCAGTTTTCGATCCTACGAGCAGTACTTC. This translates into CASSFRSYEQYF.

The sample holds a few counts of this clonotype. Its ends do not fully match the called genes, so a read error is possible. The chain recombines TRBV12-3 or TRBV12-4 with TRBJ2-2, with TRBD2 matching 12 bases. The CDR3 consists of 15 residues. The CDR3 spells CASSLAGGHTGELFF. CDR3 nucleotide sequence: TGTGCCAGCAGTCTAGCGGGAGGGCACACCGGGGAGCTGTTTTTT.

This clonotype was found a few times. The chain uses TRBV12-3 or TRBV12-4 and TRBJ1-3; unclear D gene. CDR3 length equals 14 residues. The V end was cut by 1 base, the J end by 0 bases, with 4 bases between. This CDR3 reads CASSLGSSGNTIYF. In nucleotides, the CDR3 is TGTGCCAGCAGTTTAGGGAGCTCTGGAAACACCATATATTTT.

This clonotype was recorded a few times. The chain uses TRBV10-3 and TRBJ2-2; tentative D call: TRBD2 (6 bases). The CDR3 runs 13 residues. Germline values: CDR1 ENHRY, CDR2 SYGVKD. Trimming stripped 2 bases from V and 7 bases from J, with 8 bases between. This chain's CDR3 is CAISEAGGGELFF. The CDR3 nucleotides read TGTGCCATCAGTGAGGCCGGGGGCGGGGAGCTGTTTTTT.

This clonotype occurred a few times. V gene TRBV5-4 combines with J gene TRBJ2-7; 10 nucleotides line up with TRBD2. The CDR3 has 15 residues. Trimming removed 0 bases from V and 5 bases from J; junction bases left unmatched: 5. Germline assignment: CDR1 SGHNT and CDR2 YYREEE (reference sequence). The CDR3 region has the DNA TGTGCCAGCAGCTTGGCGCTAGCGGGAGCCCACGAGCAGTACTTC. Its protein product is CASSLALAGAHEQYF.

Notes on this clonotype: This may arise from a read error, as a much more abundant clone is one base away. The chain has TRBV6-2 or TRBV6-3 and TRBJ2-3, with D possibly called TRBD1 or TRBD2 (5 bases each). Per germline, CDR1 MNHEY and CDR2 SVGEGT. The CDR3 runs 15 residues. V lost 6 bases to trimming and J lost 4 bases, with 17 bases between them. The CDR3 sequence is CASRYRDDRPDTQYF. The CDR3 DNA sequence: TGTGCCAGCAGATACCGGGACGACAGACCAGATACGCAGTATTTT.

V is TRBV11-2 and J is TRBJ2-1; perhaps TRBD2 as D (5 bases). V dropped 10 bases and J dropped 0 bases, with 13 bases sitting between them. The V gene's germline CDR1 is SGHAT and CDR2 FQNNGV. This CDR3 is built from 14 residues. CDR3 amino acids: CATRFRDSYNEQFF. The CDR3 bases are TGTGCCACCCGATTCCGGGACTCCTACAATGAGCAGTTCTTC.

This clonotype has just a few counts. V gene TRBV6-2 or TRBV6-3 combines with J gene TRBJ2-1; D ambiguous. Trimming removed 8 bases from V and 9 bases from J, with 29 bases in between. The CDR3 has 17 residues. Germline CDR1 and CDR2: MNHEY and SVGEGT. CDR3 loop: CASLERAGFPTMSEQFF. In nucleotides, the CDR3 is TGTGCCAGCCTGGAACGGGCCGGATTCCCTACAATGAGTGAGCAGTTCTTC.

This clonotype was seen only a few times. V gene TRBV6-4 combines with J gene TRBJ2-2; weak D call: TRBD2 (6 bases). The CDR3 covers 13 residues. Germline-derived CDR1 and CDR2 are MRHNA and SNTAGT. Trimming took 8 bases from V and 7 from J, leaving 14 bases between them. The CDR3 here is CASAVQAGGELFF. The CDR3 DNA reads TGTGCCAGCGCTGTGCAAGCGGGCGGGGAGCTGTTTTTT.

DNA of the CDR3: TGTGCCATCAGCGTCTCCGGGACCCAGAACTATGGCTACACCTTC. Protein sequence: CAISVSGTQNYGYTF. V is TRBV10-3 and J is TRBJ1-2; a possible D gene is TRBD1 (5 bases). Germline CDR1 is ENHRY and CDR2 is SYGVKD. The CDR3 covers 15 residues. Trimming shortened V by 6 bases and J by 2 bases, and 16 bases separated the two germline ends.

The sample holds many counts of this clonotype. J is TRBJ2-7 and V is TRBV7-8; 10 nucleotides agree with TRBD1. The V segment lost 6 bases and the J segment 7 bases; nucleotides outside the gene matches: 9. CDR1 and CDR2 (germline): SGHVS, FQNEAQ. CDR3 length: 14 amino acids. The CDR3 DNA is TGTGCCAGCAGACCCGGGACAGGGGTCGGGGAGCAGTACTTC. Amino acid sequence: CASRPGTGVGEQYF. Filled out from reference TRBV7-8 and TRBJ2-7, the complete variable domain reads GAGVSQSPRYKVAKRGQDVALRCDPISGHVSLFWYQQALGQGPEFLTYFQNEAQLDKSGLPSDRFFAERPEGSVSTLKIQRTQQEDSAVYLCASRPGTGVGEQYFGPGTRLTVT.

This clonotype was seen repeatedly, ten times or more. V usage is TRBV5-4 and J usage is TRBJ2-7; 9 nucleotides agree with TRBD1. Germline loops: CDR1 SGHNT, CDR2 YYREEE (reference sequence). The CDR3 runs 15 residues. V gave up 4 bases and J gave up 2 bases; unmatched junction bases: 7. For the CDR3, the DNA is TGTGCCAGCAGCCGGGCCGGGACAGGGACCTACGAGCAGTACTTC. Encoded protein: CASSRAGTGTYEQYF. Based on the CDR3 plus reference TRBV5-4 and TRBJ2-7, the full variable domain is ETGVTQSPTHLIKTRGQQVTLRCSSQSGHNTVSWYQQALGQGPQFIFQYYREEENGRGNFPPRFSGLQFPNYSSELNVNALELDDSALYLCASSRAGTGTYEQYFGPGTRLTVT.

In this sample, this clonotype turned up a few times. The CDR3 nucleotides are TGTGCCAGCAGAAGGGACAGTTTGGGTTTCTTT. This encodes CASRRDSLGFF. The chain uses TRBV28 and TRBJ1-1; TRBD1 matches 7 bases. There are 11 residues in the CDR3. CDR1 and CDR2 (germline): MDHEN, SYDVKM. V lost 6 bases to trimming and J lost 13 bases; unmatched junction nucleotides: 8.

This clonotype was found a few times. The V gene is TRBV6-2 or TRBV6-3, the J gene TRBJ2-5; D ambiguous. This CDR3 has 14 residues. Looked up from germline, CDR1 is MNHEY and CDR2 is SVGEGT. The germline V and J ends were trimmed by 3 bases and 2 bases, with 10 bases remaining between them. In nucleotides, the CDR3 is TGTGCCAGCAGTTATCGCCTAGGACAAGAGACCCAGTACTTC. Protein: CASSYRLGQETQYF.

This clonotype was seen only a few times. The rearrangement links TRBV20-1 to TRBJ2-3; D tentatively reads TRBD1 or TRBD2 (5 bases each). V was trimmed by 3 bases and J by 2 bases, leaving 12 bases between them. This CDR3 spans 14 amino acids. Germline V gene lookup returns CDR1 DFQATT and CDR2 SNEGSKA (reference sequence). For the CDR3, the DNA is TGCAGTGCTAGTCCCGGGACCAACACAGATACGCAGTATTTT. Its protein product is CSASPGTNTDTQYF.

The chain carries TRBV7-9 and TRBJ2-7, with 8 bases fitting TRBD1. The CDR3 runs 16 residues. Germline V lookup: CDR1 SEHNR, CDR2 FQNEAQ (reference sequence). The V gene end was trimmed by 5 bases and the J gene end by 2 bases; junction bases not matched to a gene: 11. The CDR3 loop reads CASSRYRGAQPYEQYF. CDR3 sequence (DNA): TGTGCCAGCAGCCGTTACAGGGGGGCACAACCCTACGAGCAGTACTTC.

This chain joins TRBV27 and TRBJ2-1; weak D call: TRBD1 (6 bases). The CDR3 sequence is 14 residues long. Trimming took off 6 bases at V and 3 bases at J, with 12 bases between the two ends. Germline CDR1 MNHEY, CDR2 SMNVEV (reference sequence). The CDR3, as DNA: TGTGCCAGCAGCGGACAGAGCCTCTACAATGAGCAGTTCTTC. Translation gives CASSGQSLYNEQFF.

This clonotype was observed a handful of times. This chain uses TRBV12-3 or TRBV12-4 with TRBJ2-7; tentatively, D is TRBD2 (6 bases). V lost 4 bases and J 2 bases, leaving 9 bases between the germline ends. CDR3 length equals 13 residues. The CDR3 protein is CASSWDFAYEQYF. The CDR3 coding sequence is TGTGCCAGCAGTTGGGACTTCGCCTACGAGCAGTACTTC.

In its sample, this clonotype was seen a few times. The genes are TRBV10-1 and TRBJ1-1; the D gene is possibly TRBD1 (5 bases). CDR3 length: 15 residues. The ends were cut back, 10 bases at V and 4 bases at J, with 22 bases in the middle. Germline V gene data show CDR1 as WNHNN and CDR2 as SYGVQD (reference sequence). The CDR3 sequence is CATTSGGGSGTEAFF. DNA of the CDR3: TGCGCCACCACCTCGGGGGGGGGTTCCGGCACTGAAGCTTTCTTT.

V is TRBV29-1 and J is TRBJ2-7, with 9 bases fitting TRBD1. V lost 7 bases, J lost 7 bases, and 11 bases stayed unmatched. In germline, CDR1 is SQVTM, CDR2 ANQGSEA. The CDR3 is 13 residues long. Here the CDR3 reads CSAGQGLEGEQYF. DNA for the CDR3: TGCAGCGCGGGACAGGGCTTGGAGGGGGAGCAGTACTTC.

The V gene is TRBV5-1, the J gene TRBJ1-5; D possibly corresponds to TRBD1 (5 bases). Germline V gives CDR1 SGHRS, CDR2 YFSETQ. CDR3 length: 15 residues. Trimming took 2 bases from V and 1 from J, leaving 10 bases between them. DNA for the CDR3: TGCGCCAGCAGCTTAGAAGCAGGGAGCAATCAGCCCCAGCATTTT. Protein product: CASSLEAGSNQPQHF.

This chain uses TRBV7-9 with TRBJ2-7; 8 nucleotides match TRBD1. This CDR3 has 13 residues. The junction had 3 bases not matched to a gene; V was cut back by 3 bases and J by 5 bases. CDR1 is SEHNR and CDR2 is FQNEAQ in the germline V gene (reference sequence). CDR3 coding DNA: TGTGCCAGCAGCTTGCAGGGGGCCCACGAGCAGTACTTC. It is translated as CASSLQGAHEQYF.